These T cell receptor beta chains were read from a single sample in a study of T cells in Graves' hyperthyroidism and ophthalmopathy. TCRdb reanalysed the multiplex PCR reads using MiXCR and keeps one entry per CDR3 protein. The table includes about 640,000 distinct CDR3 sequences, under 25% detected once. Specimen: blood. Receptors were obtained from a young man with Graves' ophthalmopathy. The CDR3 runs from the conserved cysteine through the conserved F or W. D genes are given only for firm matches. Where a row states a size, it is once, few, many or the class of an expanded clone; other rows omit it.

>TRBV9|.|.|TRBJ1-2
CASSFTGYGYTF
TGTGCCAGCAGCTTTACAGGGTATGGCTACACCTTC
>TRBV10-2|few|.|TRBJ2-1
CASSPPRLGSGNEQFF
TGCGCCAGCAGTCCCCCCAGACTAGGGTCTGGCAATGAGCAGTTCTTC
>TRBV12-3/TRBV12-4|.|.|TRBJ1-6
CASSFGRGGHSPLHF
TGTGCCAGCAGTTTTGGCAGGGGTGGTCATTCACCCCTCCACTTT
>TRBV7-2|many|.|TRBJ1-5
CASSRQNQPQHF
TGTGCCAGCAGCCGACAAAATCAGCCCCAGCATTTT
>TRBV5-1|.|.|TRBJ2-7
CASSQEMSPVSSYEQYF
TGCGCCAGCAGCCAAGAAATGTCCCCTGTGAGCTCCTACGAGCAGTACTTC
>TRBV7-9|.|TRBD1|TRBJ2-7
CASSYGTGDEQYF
TGTGCCAGCAGCTACGGGACAGGGGATGAGCAGTACTTC
>TRBV7-2|many|.|TRBJ2-5
CASREQETQYF
TGTGCCAGCAGGGAGCAAGAGACCCAGTACTTC
>TRBV19|.|.|TRBJ1-2
CASSAYREQNYGYTF
TGTGCCAGTAGTGCCTACAGGGAGCAGAACTATGGCTACACCTTC
>TRBV19|.|.|TRBJ2-7
CASSPSDSIRSYEQYF
TGTGCCAGTAGTCCCTCCGACTCAATTCGCTCCTACGAGCAGTACTTC
>TRBV3-1|.|TRBD1|TRBJ1-3
CASSPRDRSSGNTIYF
TGTGCCAGCAGCCCCCGGGACAGGAGTTCTGGAAACACCATATATTTT
>TRBV5-4|few|.|TRBJ1-1
CASSLQGSSTEAFF
TGTGCCAGCAGCTTGCAGGGGTCCTCCACTGAAGCTTTCTTT
>TRBV7-2|many|TRBD2|TRBJ2-7
CASSLGLGRAYEQYF
TGTGCCAGCAGCTTAGGGCTGGGGAGGGCCTACGAGCAGTACTTC
>TRBV10-1|.|TRBD2|TRBJ2-1
CASSDWGLAGYNEQFF
TGCGCCAGCAGTGATTGGGGACTAGCGGGGTACAATGAGCAGTTCTTC
>TRBV9|.|.|TRBJ2-5
CASSAGGALDQETQYF
TGTGCCAGCAGCGCCGGGGGCGCATTGGACCAAGAGACCCAGTACTTC
>TRBV25-1|.|TRBD2|TRBJ2-3
CASSESGRATDTQYF
TGTGCCAGCAGTGAAAGCGGGAGGGCCACAGATACGCAGTATTTT
>TRBV10-3|.|.|TRBJ2-6
CAISGSSSGAGANVLTF
TGTGCCATCAGTGGGTCAAGTTCGGGGGCTGGGGCCAACGTCCTGACTTTC
>TRBV29-1|.|.|TRBJ1-2
CSGGTGTNYGYTF
TGCAGCGGAGGGACGGGCACTAACTATGGCTACACCTTC
>TRBV4-1|.|.|TRBJ2-2
CASSQDVGVAGELFF
TGCGCCAGCAGCCAAGACGTAGGGGTCGCCGGGGAGCTGTTTTTT
>TRBV5-8|few|TRBD1|TRBJ2-7
CASSYRGLSSYEQYF
TGTGCCAGCAGCTACAGGGGTCTTAGCTCCTACGAGCAGTACTTC
>TRBV14|few|.|TRBJ2-7
CASSPSTELEPDEQYF
TGTGCCAGCAGCCCAAGTACAGAACTGGAACCGGACGAGCAGTACTTC
>TRBV9|few|.|TRBJ2-2
CASSSRWTAGGPGELFF
TGTGCCAGCAGCAGCAGATGGACGGCCGGCGGACCCGGGGAGCTGTTTTTT
>TRBV19|.|TRBD1|TRBJ2-2
CTSMRQGKTGELFF
TGTACCAGTATGAGACAGGGGAAAACCGGGGAGCTGTTTTTT
>TRBV28|.|TRBD2|TRBJ2-7
CASSLSAGGTYEQYF
TGTGCCAGCAGTTTATCGGCGGGAGGTACCTACGAGCAGTACTTC
>TRBV11-2|many|.|TRBJ1-5
CASSFLEEGEDNQPQHF
TGTGCCAGCAGCTTTCTTGAGGAGGGGGAAGACAATCAGCCCCAGCATTTT
>TRBV30|many|.|TRBJ1-5
CAWSVRSNQPQHF
TGTGCCTGGAGTGTCAGGAGCAATCAGCCCCAGCATTTT
>TRBV24-1|once|.|TRBJ1-2
CATSDPSAGYTF
TGTGCCACCAGTGATCCCAGTGCCGGCTACACCTTC
>TRBV2|many|TRBD1|TRBJ1-1
CASSEEGGGNTEAFF
TGTGCCAGCAGTGAAGAGGGAGGGGGCAACACTGAAGCTTTCTTT
>TRBV27|.|.|TRBJ1-2
CASSLEGLNYTF
TGTGCCAGCAGTTTGGAGGGGCTGAACTACACCTTC
>TRBV20-1|few|TRBD2|TRBJ2-1
CSAPYSGRGPEQFF
TGCAGTGCTCCTTATAGCGGGAGGGGTCCTGAGCAGTTCTTC
>TRBV7-2|.|TRBD2|TRBJ2-5
CASSLSGGRAGETQYF
TGTGCCAGCAGCTTAAGCGGCGGGAGGGCCGGTGAGACCCAGTACTTC
>TRBV9|few|TRBD1|TRBJ2-3
CASSAIRDRGQDTQYF
TGTGCCAGCAGCGCGATCCGGGACAGGGGGCAAGATACGCAGTATTTT
>TRBV20-1|.|TRBD1|TRBJ1-5
CSAVRTGETQPQHF
TGCAGTGCTGTCCGGACAGGGGAGACTCAGCCCCAGCATTTT
>TRBV10-3|.|TRBD1|TRBJ2-7
CAISVQGVSYEQYF
TGTGCCATCAGTGTGCAGGGGGTCTCCTACGAGCAGTACTTC
>TRBV18|.|.|TRBJ1-1
CASSPRGEFTEAFF
TGTGCCAGCTCACCAAGGGGCGAATTCACTGAAGCTTTCTTT
>TRBV9|.|TRBD1|TRBJ2-7
CASSVEDRGPYEQYF
TGTGCCAGCAGCGTAGAGGACAGGGGACCCTACGAGCAGTACTTC
>TRBV28|few|.|TRBJ2-7
CASSLMNATPYEQYF
TGTGCCAGCAGTTTAATGAACGCGACACCCTACGAGCAGTACTTC
>TRBV11-2|many|.|TRBJ2-5
CASSLGGYGETQYF
TGTGCCAGCAGCTTAGGAGGGTATGGGGAGACCCAGTACTTC
>TRBV7-9|.|TRBD1|TRBJ2-7
CASSHRDREAYEQYF
TGTGCCAGCAGCCACCGGGACAGGGAAGCCTACGAGCAGTACTTC
>TRBV30|few|.|TRBJ2-2
CACSHRGIAGELFF
TGTGCCTGCTCCCACCGGGGAATAGCCGGGGAGCTGTTTTTT
>TRBV7-9|.|.|TRBJ2-2
CASRELRVTGELFF
TGTGCCAGCAGAGAGCTAAGAGTTACCGGGGAGCTGTTTTTT
>TRBV4-1|.|TRBD1|TRBJ2-7
CASSYRDSGYEQYF
TGCGCCAGCAGTTACCGGGACAGTGGTTACGAGCAGTACTTC
>TRBV7-2|many|.|TRBJ2-6
CASSRDSGANVLTF
TGTGCCAGCAGCCGGGACTCTGGGGCCAACGTCCTGACTTTC
>TRBV29-1|few|TRBD1|TRBJ2-3
CSVEDPAGGSDTQYF
TGCAGCGTTGAAGATCCCGCAGGGGGCTCAGATACGCAGTATTTT
>TRBV11-2|many|TRBD2|TRBJ2-1
CASSLDASGVYNEQFF
TGTGCCAGCAGCTTAGATGCTAGCGGGGTCTACAATGAGCAGTTCTTC
>TRBV7-8|many|TRBD2|TRBJ2-3
CASSFGLAIADTQYF
TGTGCCAGCAGCTTTGGACTAGCGATCGCAGATACGCAGTATTTT
>TRBV7-2|.|.|TRBJ2-7
CASSGGPGGAYEQYF
TGTGCCAGCAGCGGGGGGCCGGGCGGGGCGTACGAGCAGTACTTC
>TRBV6-2/TRBV6-3|few|.|TRBJ1-4
CASSPPGPGATNEKLFF
TGTGCCAGCAGTCCCCCCGGACCGGGCGCAACTAATGAAAAACTGTTTTTT
>TRBV3-1|few|TRBD1|TRBJ2-3
CASSQEGGTGPASTDTQYF
TGTGCCAGCAGCCAAGAAGGGGGGACAGGGCCAGCTAGCACAGATACGCAGTATTTT
>TRBV2|many|TRBD1|TRBJ2-2
CASSVRDSVWAGELFF
TGTGCCAGCAGTGTTCGGGACAGTGTGTGGGCCGGGGAGCTGTTTTTT
>TRBV4-3|.|TRBD2|TRBJ2-1
CASSQDDLGTSGRAGKFF
TGCGCCAGCAGCCAAGACGATTTAGGGACTAGCGGGAGGGCGGGAAAGTTCTTC
>TRBV27|few|.|TRBJ2-3
CASSSSTRTQYF
TGTGCCAGCAGTTCCTCGACCCGTACGCAGTATTTT
>TRBV7-6|few|.|TRBJ1-5
CASSLTTEPSNQPQHF
TGTGCCAGCAGCTTAACGACAGAACCTAGCAATCAGCCCCAGCATTTT
>TRBV28|.|.|TRBJ2-6
CASKGDAGANVLTF
TGTGCCAGCAAGGGAGATGCGGGGGCCAACGTCCTGACTTTC